The entry that follows covers one T cell receptor (beta chain) sequence. The antigen remains unidentified. V was trimmed by 6 bases and J by 2 bases, leaving 10 bases between them. Per the germline V gene, CDR1 is MNHEY and CDR2 is SVGAGI. The CDR3 is made up of 13 amino acids. This sample is part of a study of cytomegalovirus exposure and HLA in healthy donors. Overall study results and limits: Highest at DRB1 and lowest at HLA-C, TCR association rates differed among HLA loci in a later analysis. TCR beta sequences reportedly predicted most subjects' HLA-A and HLA-B alleles accurately. An Asian-associated ancestry cluster reportedly showed fewer N-insertions than the approximately 690-donor mean in a later analysis.

A multiplex PCR was run with 60 Vbeta primers and 13 Jbeta primers. Profiling relied on immunoSEQ multiplex PCR, and the TCRdb table lists in-frame clones only, not all of them. This table has about 270,000 clones, just over 85% appearing once. This sequence joins TRBV6-5 and TRBJ1-2; D not resolved. This sequence was found in a man in his forties in good health and CMV-seropositive. The sample was PBMCs. The CDR3 sequence is CASSRSQNYGYTF. The CDR3 nucleotides are TGTGCCAGCAGCCGAAGCCAAAACTATGGCTACACCTTC.